This T cell receptor beta chain was recovered during a study of brain T cells in children with intractable seizures. Time point: blood from clinic visit 5 months post-surgery; TSC patient then seizure free. Some clones are missing from TCRdb's copy, which holds only in-frame ones; the method was immunoSEQ multiplex PCR. The sample contains 300,000 to 400,000 clones, roughly 92% of which appear only once. The CDR3 totals 16 residues. Germline-derived CDR1 and CDR2 are KGHDR and SFDVKD. J lost 1 base, V lost 3 bases, and 6 bases had no gene match. This chain uses TRBV24-1 with TRBJ2-7, with 9 bases fitting TRBD2. The receptor's source is a boy under three years old with tuberous sclerosis and intractable seizures. Source: peripheral blood, taken about 5 months after surgery. The CDR3 DNA is TGTGCCACCAGTGATCCCGCGCGGGAGGGGTCCTACGAGCAGTACTTC. Encoded protein: CATSDPAREGSYEQYF.